Below, 24 T cell receptor beta chains from the same sample are listed, as sequenced in a study of human T cells and chemical hapten exposure. Using its own MiXCR run on the RACE reads, TCRdb lists one record per CDR3 protein. This table holds approximately 370,000 distinct CDR3 sequences, 5% to 6.5% found once. The time point denotes: pre-sensitization, week 0. Treatment indicated: therapeutic diphenylcyclopropenone sensitization with weekly scalp DPC. This material consisted of whole blood, taken in connection with sensitization to the hapten diphenylcyclopropenone (DPC). The receptor source for this set is a woman between 18 and 30 years old with alopecia areata. Some clones in this sample may be carry-over from other donors' samples.

Many counts were recorded for this clonotype. The J gene is TRBJ1-5, the V gene TRBV6-2 or TRBV6-3, with 9 bases fitting TRBD1. Germline V gene sequence: CDR1 MNHEY, CDR2 SVGEGT. V lost 7 bases to trimming and J lost 3 bases; unmatched junction nucleotides: 1. This CDR3 is 13 amino acids long. CDR3 protein: CASTQGANQPQHF. The CDR3 nucleotides are TGTGCCAGCACACAGGGGGCCAATCAGCCCCAGCATTTT.

This clonotype showed up many times. This sequence joins TRBV6-2 or TRBV6-3 and TRBJ2-1, with 8 bases identical to TRBD1. J lost 5 bases, V lost 6 bases, and 3 bases had no gene match. Germline values: CDR1 MNHEY, CDR2 SVGEGT. The CDR3 runs to 13 residues. CDR3 nucleotides: TGTGCCAGCAGCGGACAGGGACACAATGAGCAGTTCTTC. Encoded protein: CASSGQGHNEQFF.

This clonotype was counted many times. The chain links TRBV2 to TRBJ1-5, with D possibly TRBD1 on 5 matching bases. The germline V gene encodes CDR1 SNHLY and CDR2 FYNNEI. This CDR3 has 14 residues. The germline V and J ends were trimmed by 4 bases and 2 bases, with 9 bases remaining between them. In nucleotides, the CDR3 is TGTGCCAGCAGTGCCAGGGTTGGCAATCAGCCCCAGCATTTT. Its protein is CASSARVGNQPQHF.

The V and J genes are TRBV5-5 and TRBJ2-7, with 8 bases aligning to TRBD1. V shed 3 bases, J shed 1 base, and the junction held 6 bases outside the gene matches. CDR3 length equals 15 residues. The germline gives CDR1 SGHKS, CDR2 YYEKEE (reference sequence). CDR3 residues: CASSYGQGYSYEQYF. The CDR3 DNA reads TGTGCCAGCAGCTACGGACAGGGATATTCCTACGAGCAGTACTTC.

V and J are TRBV4-1 and TRBJ1-3; D is unclear. The CDR3 covers 15 residues. Germline-derived CDR1 and CDR2 are MGHRA and YSYEKL. Trimming shortened V by 7 bases and J by 0 bases, and 13 bases separated the two germline ends. This CDR3 is CASTESPHSGNTIYF. CDR3 nucleotide sequence: TGCGCCAGCACCGAGTCCCCTCACTCTGGAAACACCATATATTTT.

This clonotype turned up a few times. The rearrangement uses TRBV28 and TRBJ2-4, with 9 bases identical to TRBD2. The trim removed 5 bases at V and 4 bases at J, leaving 3 bases unmatched. Germline lookup yields CDR1 MDHEN and CDR2 SYDVKM. The CDR3 contains 14 residues. As DNA, the CDR3 is TGTGCCAGCAGTAGCGGGGGGATAAAAAACATTCAGTACTTC. This codes for CASSSGGIKNIQYF.

The chain employs TRBV20-1 and TRBJ2-7; 10 bases are a match to TRBD1. Trimming cost V 4 bases and J 7 bases; bases outside gene matches: 4. The CDR3 has 12 residues. CDR1 and CDR2 from the germline V gene are DFQATT and SNEGSKA (reference sequence). The CDR3 bases are TGCAGTGCTAATGACAGGGGGCGGGAGCAGTACTTC. Its translation is CSANDRGREQYF.

This clonotype was counted between two and nine times. In DNA, the CDR3 is TGTGCCAGCAGCTTGGTTCAGGACTACACCGGGGAGCTGTTTTTT. The encoded protein is CASSLVQDYTGELFF. The chain couples TRBV5-6 to TRBJ2-2, with D tentatively TRBD2 (5 bases). CDR3 length: 15 amino acids. CDR1 is SGHDT, CDR2 YYEEEE, per germline. V shed 0 bases and J shed 3 bases, with 9 bases lying between them.

This clonotype was found many times. The CDR3 bases are TGTGCCAGCAGCTCGGGGCCTTACCCCACAGATACGCAGTATTTT. Residues: CASSSGPYPTDTQYF. V usage is TRBV5-5 and J usage is TRBJ2-3; either TRBD1 or TRBD2 may supply D (5 bases each). Germline assignment: CDR1 SGHKS and CDR2 YYEKEE (reference sequence). The CDR3 contains 15 residues. The V end lost 3 bases, the J end lost 2 bases, and 13 bases lay between the germline ends. Complete variable domain (other parts from reference TRBV5-5 and TRBJ2-3): DAGVTQSPTHLIKTRGQQVTLRCSPISGHKSVSWYQQVLGQGPQFIFQYYEKEERGRGNFPDRFSARQFPNYSSELNVNALLLGDSALYLCASSSGPYPTDTQYFGPGTRLTVL.

This clonotype was observed at least ten times. The genes are TRBV10-3 and TRBJ2-5, with 10 positions matching TRBD1. This CDR3 has 15 residues. V lost 6 bases to trimming and J lost 1 base; unmatched junction nucleotides: 5. The germline V gene encodes CDR1 ENHRY and CDR2 SYGVKD. DNA of the CDR3: TGTGCCATCAGCACCGGGACAGGGGCCCAAGAGACCCAGTACTTC. Translation gives CAISTGTGAQETQYF.

This clonotype was recorded a few times. The rearrangement joins TRBV3-1 to TRBJ1-3; no firm D call. Trimming stripped 4 bases from V and 4 bases from J, with 20 bases between. There are 17 residues in the CDR3. Germline V gene data show CDR1 as LGHDT and CDR2 as YNNKEL (reference sequence). CDR3 sequence (DNA): TGTGCCAGCAGCCCGTACAAGTCCTTTGGGCCCGGAAACACCATATATTTT. Its translation is CASSPYKSFGPGNTIYF.

This clonotype appeared many times. The rearrangement uses TRBV5-1 and TRBJ1-1; a weak D match, TRBD1 (5 bases). Trimming took off 0 bases at V and 8 bases at J, with 8 bases between the two ends. CDR3 length: 12 amino acids. Germline V gives CDR1 SGHRS, CDR2 YFSETQ. Written as DNA, the CDR3 is TGCGCCAGCAGCTTGGTAGGGGACGAAGCTTTCTTT. It codes for CASSLVGDEAFF.

This clonotype was counted only a few times. The chain employs TRBV3-1 and TRBJ1-1, with D hard to call. Germline CDR1 is LGHDT and CDR2 is YNNKEL (reference sequence). Trimming removed 4 bases from V and 8 bases from J, with 11 bases in between. CDR3 length equals 12 residues. DNA for the CDR3: TGTGCCAGCAGCCTCAGTAGAGCGGAAGCTTTCTTT. This codes for CASSLSRAEAFF.

This clonotype was seen a handful of times. The J gene is TRBJ2-3, the V gene TRBV12-3 or TRBV12-4; TRBD2 matches 10 bases. J lost 3 bases, V lost 1 base, and 10 bases had no gene match. This CDR3 has 18 residues. The CDR3 nucleotides are TGTGCCAGCAGTTTAGGGCTAGCGGGGGTATCCTATACAGATACGCAGTATTTT. Protein sequence: CASSLGLAGVSYTDTQYF.

The chain is built from TRBV5-1 and TRBJ2-7, with 8 bases fitting TRBD1. Unmatched junction bases numbered 6, after V lost 2 bases and J lost 2 bases. Germline lookup yields CDR1 SGHRS and CDR2 YFSETQ. The CDR3 consists of 15 residues. CDR3 region: CASSFAPGGAYEQYF. The CDR3 DNA sequence: TGCGCCAGCAGCTTCGCGCCAGGGGGCGCCTACGAGCAGTACTTC.

This clonotype was seen more than once but under ten times. The chain has TRBV5-1 and TRBJ2-7; D is possibly TRBD2 (5 bases). Germline CDR1 SGHRS, CDR2 YFSETQ. V was trimmed by 0 bases and J by 4 bases, leaving 17 bases between them. The CDR3 extends over 16 amino acids. The CDR3 loop reads CASSLGAASREYEQYF. CDR3 nucleotides: TGCGCCAGCAGCTTGGGAGCGGCCTCAAGGGAATACGAGCAGTACTTC.

Only a few counts were recorded for this clonotype. V usage is TRBV12-3 or TRBV12-4 and J usage is TRBJ2-5; D is unresolved. The CDR3 runs to 13 residues. The V end was cut by 6 bases, the J end by 5 bases, with 13 bases between. The CDR3 loop is CASSRAQTETQYF. The DNA for the CDR3 is TGTGCCAGCAGCCGGGCTCAAACGGAGACCCAGTACTTC.

This clonotype was seen more than once but under ten times. This chain links TRBV5-6 with TRBJ1-4; no clear D. CDR3 length: 15 residues. Trimming left V 4 bases short and J 7 bases short, with 17 bases between. Germline loops: CDR1 SGHDT, CDR2 YYEEEE. CDR3 in amino acids: CASSPRDHLSEKLFF. The DNA of the CDR3 is TGTGCCAGCAGCCCGCGTGATCACTTGTCTGAAAAACTGTTTTTT.

This clonotype was seen ten or more times. The chain links TRBV11-2 to TRBJ1-4, with a possible D match to TRBD1 (6 bases). The germline gives CDR1 SGHAT, CDR2 FQNNGV. The CDR3 is 20 amino acids. V lost 1 base, J lost 11 bases, and 32 bases lay in between. This CDR3 reads CASSLGSPGQRPRNRSKLFF. CDR3 nucleotide sequence: TGTGCCAGCAGCTTAGGATCACCGGGACAACGGCCCCGGAACAGGAGTAAACTGTTTTTT.

Ten or more counts support this clonotype. The chain links TRBV12-3 or TRBV12-4 to TRBJ2-3; D uncertain. The V end was cut by 3 bases, the J end by 5 bases, with 3 bases between. This CDR3 has 11 amino acids. CDR3 amino acids: CASSFIDTQYF. The DNA for the CDR3 is TGTGCCAGCAGTTTCATAGATACGCAGTATTTT.

This clonotype has a count of ten or more. The V gene is TRBV6-2 or TRBV6-3, the J gene TRBJ1-1; weak D call: TRBD1 (5 bases). The ends were cut back, 1 base at V and 11 bases at J, with 11 bases in the middle. Germline-derived CDR1 and CDR2 are MNHEY and SVGEGT. This CDR3 has 12 residues. CDR3 sequence reads: CASSYFQGGAFF. The CDR3 nucleotides are TGTGCCAGCAGTTACTTCCAGGGCGGCGCTTTCTTT.

There are many counts of this clonotype. The chain uses TRBV7-2 and TRBJ2-3; D possibly uses TRBD1 or TRBD2 (5 bases each). Germline V gives CDR1 SGHTA, CDR2 FQGNSA. The CDR3 runs 15 residues. Trimming left V 2 bases short and J 4 bases short, with 13 bases between. The CDR3 DNA is TGTGCCAGCAGCTTATACGGGGCCCGTGCAGATACGCAGTATTTT. Translation gives CASSLYGARADTQYF. Combining the CDR3 with reference TRBV7-2 and TRBJ2-3 gives the whole variable domain GAGVSQSPSNKVTEKGKDVELRCDPISGHTALYWYRQSLGQGLEFLIYFQGNSAPDKSGLPSDRFSAERTGGSVSTLTIQRTQQEDSAVYLCASSLYGARADTQYFGPGTRLTVL.

This clonotype was picked up many times. V and J are TRBV7-2 and TRBJ1-1; D possibly corresponds to TRBD1 (5 bases). Germline V gene data show CDR1 as SGHTA and CDR2 as FQGNSA. V lost 3 bases and J 4 bases, leaving 9 bases between the germline ends. The CDR3 sequence is 13 residues long. CDR3: CASSFVGGTEAFF. The CDR3 DNA reads TGTGCCAGCAGCTTTGTTGGGGGCACTGAAGCTTTCTTT.

This clonotype has ten or more counts. The gene calls are TRBV29-1 and TRBJ2-7; TRBD2 is a possible D gene (5 bases). V shed 4 bases and J shed 3 bases, with 13 bases lying between them. Germline assignment: CDR1 SQVTM and CDR2 ANQGSEA. This CDR3 region has 13 residues. CDR3 sequence (DNA): TGCAGCGTTGCGCCCGGGGTCGACTACGAGCAGTACTTC. It specifies CSVAPGVDYEQYF.